The text below deals with one TCR beta chain. This sample was included in a study of blood T cell repertoires in COVID-19. For the study at large: Sites across the United States, Italy and Spain contributed samples from acute and convalescent COVID-19. Nucleic acid was either cDNA or gDNA, and it came from T cells, B-cell-depleted T cells, or PBMCs.

The table came from immunoSEQ multiplex PCR; TCRdb's copy has only in-frame clones and leaves some out. This sample has 150,000 to 200,000 clones, with under 95% found just once. The CDR3 sequence is 12 residues long. Germline lookup yields CDR1 KGHDR and CDR2 SFDVKD. Trimming removed 3 bases from V and 6 bases from J, with 8 bases in between. The source material was peripheral blood. This rearrangement joins TRBV24-1 to TRBJ2-7; D unclear. The clonotype comes from a young man with acute or convalescent COVID-19. This CDR3 is CATSDRRGEQYF. The CDR3 DNA follows: TGTGCCACCAGTGATAGAAGAGGCGAGCAGTACTTC.